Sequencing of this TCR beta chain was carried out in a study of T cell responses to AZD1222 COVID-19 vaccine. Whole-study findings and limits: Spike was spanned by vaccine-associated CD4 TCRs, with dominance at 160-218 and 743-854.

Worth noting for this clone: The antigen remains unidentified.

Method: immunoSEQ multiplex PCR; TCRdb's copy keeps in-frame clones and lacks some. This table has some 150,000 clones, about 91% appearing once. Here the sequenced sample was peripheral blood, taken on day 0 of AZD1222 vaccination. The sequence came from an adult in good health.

This chain's CDR3 is CASRASGSHEQYF. The DNA for the CDR3 is TGTGCCAGCCGGGCTAGCGGGAGCCACGAGCAGTACTTC. The chain links TRBV7-2 to TRBJ2-7; 10 positions match TRBD2. This CDR3 comprises 13 residues. Trimming took 8 bases from V and 5 from J; bases not matched to a gene: 6. Per germline, CDR1 SGHTA and CDR2 FQGNSA.